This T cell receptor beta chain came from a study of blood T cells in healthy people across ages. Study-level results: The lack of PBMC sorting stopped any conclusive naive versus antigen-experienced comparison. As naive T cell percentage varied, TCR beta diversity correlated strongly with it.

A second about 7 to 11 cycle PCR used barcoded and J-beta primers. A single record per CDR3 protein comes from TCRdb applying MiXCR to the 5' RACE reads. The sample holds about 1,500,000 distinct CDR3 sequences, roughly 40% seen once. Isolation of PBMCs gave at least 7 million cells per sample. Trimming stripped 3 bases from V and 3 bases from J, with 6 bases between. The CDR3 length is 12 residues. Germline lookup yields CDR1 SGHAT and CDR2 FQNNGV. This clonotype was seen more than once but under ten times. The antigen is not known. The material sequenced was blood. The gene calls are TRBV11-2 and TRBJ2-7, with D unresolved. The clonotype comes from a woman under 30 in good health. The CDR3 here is CASSFEIYEQYF. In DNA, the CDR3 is TGTGCCAGCAGCTTTGAGATCTACGAGCAGTACTTC.